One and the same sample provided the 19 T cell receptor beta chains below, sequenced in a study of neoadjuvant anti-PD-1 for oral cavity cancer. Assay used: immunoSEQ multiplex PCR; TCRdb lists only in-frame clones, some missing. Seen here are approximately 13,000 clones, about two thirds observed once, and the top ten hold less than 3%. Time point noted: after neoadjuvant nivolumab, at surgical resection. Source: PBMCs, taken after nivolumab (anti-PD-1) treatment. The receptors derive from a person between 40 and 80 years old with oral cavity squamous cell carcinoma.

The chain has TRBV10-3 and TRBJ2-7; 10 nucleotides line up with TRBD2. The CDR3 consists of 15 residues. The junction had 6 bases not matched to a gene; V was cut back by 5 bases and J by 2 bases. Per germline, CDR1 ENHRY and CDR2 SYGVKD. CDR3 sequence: CAISPGTSAAYEQYF. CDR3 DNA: TGTGCCATCAGTCCCGGGACTAGCGCGGCCTACGAGCAGTACTTC.

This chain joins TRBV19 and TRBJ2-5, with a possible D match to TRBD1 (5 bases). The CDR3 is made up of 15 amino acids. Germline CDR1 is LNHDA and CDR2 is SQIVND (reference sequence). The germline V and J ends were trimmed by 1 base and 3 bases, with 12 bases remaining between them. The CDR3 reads CASSIGAGSKETQYF. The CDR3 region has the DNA TGTGCCAGTAGTATAGGTGCAGGGTCCAAAGAGACCCAGTACTTC.

The CDR3: CASSTTGHDYEQYF. In DNA, the CDR3 is TGCGCCAGCAGCACCACCGGACACGACTACGAGCAGTACTTC. This rearrangement joins TRBV5-1 to TRBJ2-7; possibly TRBD1 for D (5 bases). Trimming shortened V by 4 bases and J by 3 bases, and 14 bases separated the two germline ends. CDR3 length: 14 amino acids. Germline lookup yields CDR1 SGHRS and CDR2 YFSETQ.

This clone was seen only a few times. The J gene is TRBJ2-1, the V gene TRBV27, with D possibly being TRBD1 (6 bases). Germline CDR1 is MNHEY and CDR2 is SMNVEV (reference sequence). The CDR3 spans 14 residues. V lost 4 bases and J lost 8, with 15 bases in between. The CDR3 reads CASSSPSRGHEQFF. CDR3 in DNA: TGTGCCAGCAGTTCGCCATCCAGGGGCCATGAGCAGTTCTTC.

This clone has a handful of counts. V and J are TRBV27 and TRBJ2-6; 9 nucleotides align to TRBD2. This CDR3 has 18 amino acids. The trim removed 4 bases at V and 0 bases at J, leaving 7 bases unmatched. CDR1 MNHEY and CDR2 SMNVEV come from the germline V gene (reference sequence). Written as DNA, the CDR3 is TGTGCCAGCAGTTGGGTAGCGGGAGTCTTCTCTGGGGCCAACGTCCTGACTTTC. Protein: CASSWVAGVFSGANVLTF.

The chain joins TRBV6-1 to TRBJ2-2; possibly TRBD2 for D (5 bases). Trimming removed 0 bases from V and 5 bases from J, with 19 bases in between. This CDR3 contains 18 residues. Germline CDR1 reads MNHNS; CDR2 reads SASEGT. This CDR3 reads CASSEAAWARVNTGELFF. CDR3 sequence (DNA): TGTGCCAGCAGTGAAGCGGCCTGGGCGAGGGTGAATACCGGGGAGCTGTTTTTT.

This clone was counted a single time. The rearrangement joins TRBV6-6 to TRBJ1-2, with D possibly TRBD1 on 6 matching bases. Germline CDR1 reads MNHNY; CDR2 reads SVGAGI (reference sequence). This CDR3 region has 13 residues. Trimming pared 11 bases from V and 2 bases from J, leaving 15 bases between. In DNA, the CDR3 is TGTGCCGGATTGGACAGTCTCAACTATGGCTACACCTTC. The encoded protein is CAGLDSLNYGYTF.

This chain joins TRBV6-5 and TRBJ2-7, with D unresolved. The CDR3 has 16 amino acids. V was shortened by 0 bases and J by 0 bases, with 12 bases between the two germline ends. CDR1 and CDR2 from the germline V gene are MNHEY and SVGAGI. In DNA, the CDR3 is TGTGCCAGCAGTTACTCTGCACCACCCAGCTCCTACGAGCAGTACTTC. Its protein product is CASSYSAPPSSYEQYF.

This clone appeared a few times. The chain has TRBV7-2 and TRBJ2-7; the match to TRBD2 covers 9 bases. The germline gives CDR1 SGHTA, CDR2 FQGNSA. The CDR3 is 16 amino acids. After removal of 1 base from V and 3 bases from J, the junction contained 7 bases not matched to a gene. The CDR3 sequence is CASSLGFSGSSYEQYF. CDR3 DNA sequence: TGTGCCAGCAGCTTAGGTTTTAGCGGGAGTAGCTACGAGCAGTACTTC.

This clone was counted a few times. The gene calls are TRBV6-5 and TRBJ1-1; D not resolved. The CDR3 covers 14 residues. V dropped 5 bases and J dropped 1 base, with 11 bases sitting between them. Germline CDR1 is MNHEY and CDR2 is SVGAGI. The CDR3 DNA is TGTGCCAGCAGTCGCTATGACTCGAACACTGAAGCTTTCTTT. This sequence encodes CASSRYDSNTEAFF.

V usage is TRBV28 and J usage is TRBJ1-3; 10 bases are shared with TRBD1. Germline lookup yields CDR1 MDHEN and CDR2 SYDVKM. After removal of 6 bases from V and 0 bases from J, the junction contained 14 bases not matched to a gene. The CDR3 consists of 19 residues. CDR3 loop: CASSYTGTGALISGNTIYF. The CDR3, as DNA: TGTGCCAGCAGCTACACCGGGACAGGGGCCTTGATCTCTGGAAACACCATATATTTT.

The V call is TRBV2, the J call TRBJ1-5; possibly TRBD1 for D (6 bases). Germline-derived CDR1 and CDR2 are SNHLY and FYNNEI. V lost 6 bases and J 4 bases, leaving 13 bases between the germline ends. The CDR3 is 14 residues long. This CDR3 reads CASSAPDRNQPQHF. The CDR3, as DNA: TGTGCCAGCAGCGCACCTGACAGGAATCAGCCCCAGCATTTT. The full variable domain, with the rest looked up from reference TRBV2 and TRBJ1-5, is EPEVTQTPSHQVTQMGQEVILRCVPISNHLYFYWYRQILGQKVEFLVSFYNNEISEKSEIFDDQFSVERPDGSNFTLKIRSTKLEDSAMYFCASSAPDRNQPQHFGDGTRLSIL.

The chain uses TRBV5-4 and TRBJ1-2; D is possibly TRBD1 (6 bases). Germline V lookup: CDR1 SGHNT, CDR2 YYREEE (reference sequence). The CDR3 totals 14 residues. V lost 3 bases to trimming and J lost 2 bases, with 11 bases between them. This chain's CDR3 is CASSSRGLNYGYTF. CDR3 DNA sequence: TGTGCCAGCAGCTCCAGGGGTCTAAACTATGGCTACACCTTC.

CDR3 region: CASSLDRATGGELFF. Written as DNA, the CDR3 is TGTGCCAGCAGCTTGGATAGAGCGACGGGCGGGGAGCTGTTTTTT. The V call is TRBV5-4, the J call TRBJ2-2; D gene unclear. Looked up from germline, CDR1 is SGHNT and CDR2 is YYREEE (reference sequence). V lost 0 bases and J lost 7, with 13 bases in between. This CDR3 comprises 15 residues.

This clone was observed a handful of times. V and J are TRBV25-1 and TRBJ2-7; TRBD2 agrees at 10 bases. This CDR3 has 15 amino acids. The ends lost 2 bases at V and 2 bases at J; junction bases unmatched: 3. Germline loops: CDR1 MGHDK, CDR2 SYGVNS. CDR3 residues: CASSERTSGPYEQYF. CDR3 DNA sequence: TGTGCCAGCAGTGAAAGGACTAGCGGCCCCTACGAGCAGTACTTC.

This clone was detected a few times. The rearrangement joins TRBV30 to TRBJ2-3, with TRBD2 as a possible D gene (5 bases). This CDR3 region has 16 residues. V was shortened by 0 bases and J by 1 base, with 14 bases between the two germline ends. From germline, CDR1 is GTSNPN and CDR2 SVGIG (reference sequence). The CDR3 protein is CAWSVLWETGTDTQYF. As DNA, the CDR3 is TGTGCCTGGAGTGTACTATGGGAGACGGGCACAGATACGCAGTATTTT.

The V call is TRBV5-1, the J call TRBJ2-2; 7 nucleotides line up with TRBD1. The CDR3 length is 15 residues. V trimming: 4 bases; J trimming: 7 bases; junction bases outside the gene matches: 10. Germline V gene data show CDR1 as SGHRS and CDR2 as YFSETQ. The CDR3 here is CASSPGQNVGGELFF. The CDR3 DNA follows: TGCGCCAGCAGCCCGGGACAGAATGTCGGCGGGGAGCTGTTTTTT.

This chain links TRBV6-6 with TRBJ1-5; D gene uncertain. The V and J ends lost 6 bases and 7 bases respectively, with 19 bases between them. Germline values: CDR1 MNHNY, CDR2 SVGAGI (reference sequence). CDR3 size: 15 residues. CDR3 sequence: CASSREGGGRQPQHF. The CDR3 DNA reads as TGTGCCAGCAGCCGCGAGGGAGGCGGGCGACAGCCCCAGCATTTT.

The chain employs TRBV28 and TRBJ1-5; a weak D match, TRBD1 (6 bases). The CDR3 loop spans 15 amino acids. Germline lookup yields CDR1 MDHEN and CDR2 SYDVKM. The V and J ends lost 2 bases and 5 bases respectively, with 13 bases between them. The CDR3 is CASSLARGGDQPQHF. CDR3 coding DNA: TGTGCCAGCAGTTTAGCCAGGGGCGGCGATCAGCCCCAGCATTTT.